This TCR beta chain came from a study of beta chain features in type 1 diabetes. Overall study context: Roughly 110,000,000 sorted cells were examined across all samples. Study outcomes and limitations: TCRB CDR3 length was moderately but significantly reduced in all four CD4+ subsets of Type 1 diabetes patients.

Isolated RNA was reverse transcribed in full, so expressed TCRB transcripts were sequenced. The assay was immunoSEQ multiplex PCR, and TCRdb's table has in-frame clones only and misses some. The sample contains around 260,000 clones, approximately 25% of which appear only once. CDR1 SNHLY and CDR2 FYNNEI come from the germline V gene. V shed 4 bases, J shed 6 bases, and the junction held 8 bases outside the gene matches. The CDR3 runs 16 residues. A word on this clone: The antigen is not known.

By way of CD45RO/CCR7/CD25/CD127/CD95/CD27, the CD4+ regulatory, stem cell-like memory, central memory and naive cells were sorted. The receptor was derived from a woman aged 25 to 39 with type 1 diabetes. Material for sequencing was naive CD4+ T cells from blood. The chain joins TRBV2 to TRBJ2-1; TRBD2 matches 11 bases. The CDR3 DNA is TGTGCCAGCAGTGGACAACTAGCGGGAGTGGGCAATGAGCAGTTCTTC. Translating gives CASSGQLAGVGNEQFF. Supplemented by reference TRBV2 and TRBJ2-1, the full variable domain reads EPEVTQTPSHQVTQMGQEVILRCVPISNHLYFYWYRQILGQKVEFLVSFYNNEISEKSEIFDDQFSVERPDGSNFTLKIRSTKLEDSAMYFCASSGQLAGVGNEQFFGPGTRLTVL.